This TCR beta chain originates from a study of T cells in Graves' hyperthyroidism and ophthalmopathy. Diagnostic decisions used clinical symptoms, serum thyroxine and TRAb, thyroid ultrasound and orbital computed tomography. V lost 2 bases and J lost 2, with 13 bases in between. The CDR3 runs to 16 residues. Germline V gene sequence: CDR1 LGHNA, CDR2 YNFKEQ. Amplification of TCR beta CDR3 regions was performed using RNA transcripts as template. Carried out on the TCR CDR3, a first-round RT-PCR used the HTBI primer set. Using its own MiXCR run on the multiplex PCR reads, TCRdb lists one record per CDR3 protein. The table shows hundreds of thousands of distinct CDR3 sequences, with just under 20% occurring only once.

Sequencing used blood. The chain couples TRBV4-2 to TRBJ1-5; D perhaps matches TRBD1 (6 bases). The sequence came from a man in his forties with Graves' ophthalmopathy. The CDR3 region has the DNA TGTGCCAGCAGCCAACCTCAGGGGTCGGGCAATCAGCCCCAGCATTTT. It encodes CASSQPQGSGNQPQHF.